This entry lists 12 T cell receptor beta chains sequenced from one sample in a study of T cell responses to AZD1222 COVID-19 vaccine. The data were produced by immunoSEQ multiplex PCR, yet TCRdb's version contains in-frame clones alone and is incomplete. The table lists around 160,000 clones, about 87% of them singletons. Sequences were derived from peripheral blood, sampled on day 0 of AZD1222 vaccination. The receptor source for this set is an adult in good health.

The chain employs TRBV30 and TRBJ2-3, with 11 bases aligning to TRBD1. V lost 7 bases to trimming and J lost 3 bases; unmatched junction nucleotides: 3. The CDR3 loop spans 13 amino acids. Germline V CDR1 and CDR2: GTSNPN, SVGIG (reference sequence). CDR3 in DNA: TGTGCCTCCCGGGACAGGGGGACAGATACGCAGTATTTT. Protein: CASRDRGTDTQYF.

In this sample, this clone turned up once. The CDR3 nucleotides read TGTGCCAGCAGACCGGACAGGAGCTCTGGAAACACCATATATTTT. It is translated as CASRPDRSSGNTIYF. The chain couples TRBV2 to TRBJ1-3; TRBD1 matches 7 bases. Germline CDR1 SNHLY, CDR2 FYNNEI. The V gene end was trimmed by 6 bases and the J gene end by 0 bases; junction bases not matched to a gene: 5. The CDR3 totals 15 residues.

This chain uses TRBV9 with TRBJ2-2; no firm D call. Trimming cost V 0 bases and J 6 bases, with 6 bases left between them. Germline V lookup: CDR1 SGDLS, CDR2 YYNGEE. This CDR3 contains 13 residues. The DNA of the CDR3 is TGTGCCAGCAGCGTAGGTAGTGCCGGGGAGCTGTTTTTT. Its translation: CASSVGSAGELFF.

CDR3 residues: CASSVDGGAWQPQHF. The CDR3 DNA sequence: TGTGCCAGCAGCGTAGATGGGGGGGCTTGGCAGCCCCAGCATTTT. The V call is TRBV9, the J call TRBJ1-5; D may be TRBD1 (6 bases). CDR3 length equals 15 residues. V gave up 0 bases and J gave up 7 bases, with 14 bases separating them. Germline V gene sequence: CDR1 SGDLS, CDR2 YYNGEE.

V is TRBV5-6 and J is TRBJ1-1; D uncertain. Germline CDR1 and CDR2: SGHDT and YYEEEE. Trimming took 1 base from V and 1 from J, leaving 5 bases between them. The CDR3 is 13 residues long. CDR3 in amino acids: CASSLRPNTEAFF. The CDR3 DNA sequence: TGTGCCAGCAGCTTGAGGCCGAACACTGAAGCTTTCTTT.

The chain carries TRBV7-9 and TRBJ1-3; D might be TRBD1 (5 bases). This CDR3 region has 15 residues. V lost 0 bases, J lost 0 bases, and 6 bases lay in between. CDR1 SEHNR and CDR2 FQNEAQ come from the germline V gene (reference sequence). In nucleotides, the CDR3 is TGTGCCAGCAGCTTAGCGACAGTCTCTGGAAACACCATATATTTT. Amino acid sequence: CASSLATVSGNTIYF. Variable domain in full (rest from reference TRBV7-9 and TRBJ1-3): DTGVSQNPRHKITKRGQNVTFRCDPISEHNRLYWYRQTLGQGPEFLTYFQNEAQLEKSRLLSDRFSAERPKGSFSTLEIQRTEQGDSAMYLCASSLATVSGNTIYFGEGSWLTVV.

This rearrangement joins TRBV7-2 to TRBJ2-5; 12 nucleotides line up with TRBD2. Trimming at V came to 4 bases and at J to 6 bases, leaving 3 bases not matched to a gene. CDR3 length: 14 residues. Germline values: CDR1 SGHTA, CDR2 FQGNSA. CDR3 DNA: TGTGCCAGCAGCTCTAGCGGGGGGGCAAAGACCCAGTACTTC. Amino acid sequence: CASSSSGGAKTQYF.

The chain links TRBV6-5 to TRBJ2-7, with 9 bases matching TRBD1. The junction had 5 bases not matched to a gene; V was cut back by 0 bases and J by 2 bases. The CDR3 loop spans 16 amino acids. The germline CDR1 and CDR2 sequences are MNHEY and SVGAGI. CDR3 in DNA: TGTGCCAGCAGTTACTCGGGGACAGGGACTGCCTACGAGCAGTACTTC. Translated: CASSYSGTGTAYEQYF.

The V call is TRBV11-3, the J call TRBJ1-1; unclear D gene. Germline assignment: CDR1 SGHNT and CDR2 YENEEA. Trimming removed 3 bases at V and 1 base at J, with 6 bases between. The CDR3 length is 13 residues. The CDR3 loop is CASSFQENTEAFF. The CDR3 DNA is TGTGCCAGCAGCTTCCAGGAGAACACTGAAGCTTTCTTT.

The DNA of the CDR3 is TGTGCCAGCAGTTTAAGGGTTGCAACTAATGAAAAACTGTTTTTT. Translation gives CASSLRVATNEKLFF. The chain is built from TRBV27 and TRBJ1-4, with unresolved D. Trimming left V 2 bases short and J 0 bases short, with 7 bases between. Germline assignment: CDR1 MNHEY and CDR2 SMNVEV (reference sequence). The CDR3 totals 15 residues.

This clone was picked up one time. The V and J genes are TRBV5-1 and TRBJ2-4; no clear D gene. Germline CDR1 SGHRS, CDR2 YFSETQ. V lost 0 bases to trimming and J lost 0 bases, with 7 bases between them. The CDR3 loop spans 15 amino acids. The CDR3 here is CASSLVVSAKNIQYF. CDR3 DNA sequence: TGCGCCAGCAGCTTGGTGGTATCAGCCAAAAACATTCAGTACTTC. The variable domain in full, completed from reference TRBV5-1 and TRBJ2-4, reads KAGVTQTPRYLIKTRGQQVTLSCSPISGHRSVSWYQQTPGQGLQFLFEYFSETQRNKGNFPGRFSGRQFSNSRSEMNVSTLELGDSALYLCASSLVVSAKNIQYFGAGTRLSVL.

V gene TRBV5-1 combines with J gene TRBJ2-2; D call uncertain. Germline CDR1 and CDR2: SGHRS and YFSETQ. The CDR3 totals 15 residues. V shed 1 base and J shed 5 bases, with 12 bases lying between them. In nucleotides, the CDR3 is TGCGCCAGCAGCTTGCCGGGTCGGAAGACCGGGGAGCTGTTTTTT. Its protein is CASSLPGRKTGELFF. The whole variable domain, filled in from reference TRBV5-1 and TRBJ2-2, reads KAGVTQTPRYLIKTRGQQVTLSCSPISGHRSVSWYQQTPGQGLQFLFEYFSETQRNKGNFPGRFSGRQFSNSRSEMNVSTLELGDSALYLCASSLPGRKTGELFFGEGSRLTVL.